The rows below give T cell receptor beta chains drawn from one sample of a study of T cell responses to AZD1222 COVID-19 vaccine. Method: immunoSEQ multiplex PCR; TCRdb's copy keeps in-frame clones and lacks some. The sample contains 90,000 to 150,000 clones, roughly nine tenths of which appear only once. This sample comprised peripheral blood, obtained 28 days after the second AZD1222 dose. All receptors come from an adult who received the AZD1222 COVID-19 vaccine. CDR3s include the opening cysteine and the closing phenylalanine or tryptophan. D genes are given only for firm matches. Only part of the rows carry a size: once, few, many, or a class if the clone is expanded.

CDR3 protein,CDR3 DNA,V gene,clone size,D gene,J gene
CASGTEYNEQFF,TGTGCCAGTGGGACCGAGTACAATGAGCAGTTCTTC,TRBV19,few,NA,TRBJ2-1
CASRAGLAGGEELFF,TGTGCCAGCAGAGCGGGACTAGCGGGGGGAGAGGAGCTGTTTTTT,TRBV2,NA,TRBD2,TRBJ2-2
CASSQVPGPEQYF,TGCGCCAGCAGCCAAGTTCCCGGGCCCGAGCAGTACTTC,TRBV4-1,NA,NA,TRBJ2-7
CASSLGGPGNTEAFF,TGTGCCAGCAGCTTGGGGGGGCCAGGGAACACTGAAGCTTTCTTT,TRBV5-4,NA,NA,TRBJ1-1
CASTSAGGSRDEQFF,TGTGCCAGCACCTCCGCGGGGGGGTCACGGGATGAGCAGTTCTTC,TRBV6-5,few,TRBD2,TRBJ2-1
CASSAETPIDGYTF,TGTGCCAGCAGTGCGGAGACCCCGATAGATGGCTACACCTTC,TRBV2,once,NA,TRBJ1-2
CASSLDSRRGHQPQHF,TGTGCCAGCAGCCTGGATAGCCGTCGCGGGCACCAGCCCCAGCATTTT,TRBV5-5,NA,NA,TRBJ1-5
CASNLGSGNTIYF,TGTGCCAGCAACTTGGGGTCTGGAAACACCATATATTTT,TRBV5-5,NA,NA,TRBJ1-3
CASSQDIVQETQYF,TGTGCCAGCAGCCAAGATATAGTCCAAGAGACCCAGTACTTC,TRBV14,once,NA,TRBJ2-5
CASSPPVVGTGYTF,TGTGCCAGCTCACCACCGGTGGTAGGGACCGGCTACACCTTC,TRBV18,NA,NA,TRBJ1-2
CASSPTETNTGELFF,TGTGCCAGCAGCCCGACAGAGACGAACACCGGGGAGCTGTTTTTT,TRBV7-9,NA,NA,TRBJ2-2
CASSGAPAGVGKSYNEQFF,TGTGCCAGCAGCGGGGCCCCAGCGGGTGTTGGGAAGTCCTACAATGAGCAGTTCTTC,TRBV2,NA,NA,TRBJ2-1
CASSFRGGRPSGELFF,TGTGCCAGCAGCTTCCGCGGGGGGCGCCCGTCCGGGGAGCTGTTTTTT,TRBV5-4,NA,TRBD2,TRBJ2-2
CASSRDREGTEAFF,TGCGCCAGCAGTCGGGACAGGGAGGGCACTGAAGCTTTCTTT,TRBV10-2,NA,TRBD1,TRBJ1-1
CASSLGDSIYGYTF,TGTGCCAGCAGCTTAGGGGACAGCATCTATGGCTACACCTTC,TRBV7-9,NA,TRBD1,TRBJ1-2
CASSDGTSHNEQFF,TGTGCCAGCAGTGACGGGACGTCTCACAATGAGCAGTTCTTC,TRBV6-4,NA,NA,TRBJ2-1
CASSEGAGSVLKSLHF,TGTGCCAGCAGTGAAGGGGCAGGGTCGGTTTTGAAGTCCCTCCACTTT,TRBV6-1,once,NA,TRBJ1-6
CASSLDPRGGYEQYF,TGTGCCAGCAGCTTAGACCCTCGAGGGGGCTACGAGCAGTACTTC,TRBV7-9,NA,NA,TRBJ2-7
CASRTGPAGKETQYF,TGTGCCAGCAGAACGGGCCCAGCGGGGAAAGAGACCCAGTACTTC,TRBV6-5,NA,TRBD2,TRBJ2-5
CAISGDSGGQDTQYF,TGTGCCATCAGTGGCGATAGCGGGGGGCAAGATACGCAGTATTTT,TRBV10-3,NA,TRBD2,TRBJ2-3
CASSIRDRGYIQYF,TGTGCCAGTAGTATCCGGGACAGGGGATACATTCAGTACTTC,TRBV19,NA,TRBD1,TRBJ2-4
CATSRSPDLTGELFF,TGTGCCACCAGCAGATCTCCCGATCTCACCGGGGAGCTGTTTTTT,TRBV15,once,NA,TRBJ2-2
CASKAWAGDSNQPQHF,TGTGCCAGTAAAGCTTGGGCAGGGGATAGCAATCAGCCCCAGCATTTT,TRBV19,NA,NA,TRBJ1-5
CASSLKGGEQFF,TGCGCCAGCAGCTTGAAAGGTGGTGAGCAGTTCTTC,TRBV5-1,NA,NA,TRBJ2-1
CASTPGHFNSPLHF,TGTGCCAGTACCCCGGGACACTTCAATTCACCCCTCCACTTT,TRBV19,few,NA,TRBJ1-6
CASSVVGGANTEAFF,TGTGCCAGCAGCGTAGTAGGAGGAGCGAACACTGAAGCTTTCTTT,TRBV9,NA,NA,TRBJ1-1
CASSLSPGYEQYF,TGTGCCAGCAGTTTGTCTCCCGGCTACGAGCAGTACTTC,TRBV6-5,few,NA,TRBJ2-7
CAWTGRPGGYTF,TGTGCCTGGACAGGACGGCCAGGAGGCTACACCTTC,TRBV30,once,NA,TRBJ1-2
CASSLVGQGEEKLFF,TGTGCCAGCAGCTTAGTTGGACAGGGAGAGGAAAAACTGTTTTTT,TRBV7-9,NA,TRBD1,TRBJ1-4
CAWSSFGAGSLGTEAFF,TGTGCCTGGAGTTCTTTTGGGGCAGGGAGCTTGGGGACTGAAGCTTTCTTT,TRBV30,NA,NA,TRBJ1-1
CASNDRGISQPQHF,TGTGCCAGCAACGACAGGGGGATTAGTCAGCCCCAGCATTTT,TRBV19,once,TRBD1,TRBJ1-5
CATSSPGQGPQNSPLHF,TGTGCCACCAGCTCGCCGGGACAGGGACCTCAAAATTCACCCCTCCACTTT,TRBV15,NA,TRBD1,TRBJ1-6
CASSIGRGGGSEAFF,TGTGCCAGTAGTATCGGGCGAGGGGGTGGGTCTGAAGCTTTCTTT,TRBV19,NA,NA,TRBJ1-1
CASSQGLAGFTDTQYF,TGTGCCAGTAGTCAGGGACTAGCGGGGTTCACAGATACGCAGTATTTT,TRBV19,NA,TRBD2,TRBJ2-3
CASSLGLAQSRDTQYF,TGTGCCAGCAGCCTAGGACTAGCGCAATCTAGAGATACGCAGTATTTT,TRBV2,once,TRBD2,TRBJ2-3
CAARNTGTTEAFF,TGTGCCGCTAGAAACACTGGAACTACTGAAGCTTTCTTT,TRBV6-5,NA,NA,TRBJ1-1
CAWDSQGGKNEKLFF,TGTGCCTGGGACTCCCAGGGGGGGAAGAATGAAAAACTGTTTTTT,TRBV30,once,TRBD1,TRBJ1-4
CASSEGGYSNQPQHF,TGTGCCAGCAGTGAAGGCGGATATAGCAATCAGCCCCAGCATTTT,TRBV6-1,NA,NA,TRBJ1-5
CASSDSQSLATNEKLFF,TGTGCCAGCAGTGACAGCCAGAGTCTGGCAACTAATGAAAAACTGTTTTTT,TRBV6-1,NA,NA,TRBJ1-4
CASSYSFNTEAFF,TGTGCCAGCAGTTACTCATTCAACACTGAAGCTTTCTTT,TRBV6-5,NA,NA,TRBJ1-1
CASSSDRGRETQYF,TGTGCCAGCAGCTCGGACAGGGGGCGTGAGACCCAGTACTTC,TRBV11-2,NA,TRBD1,TRBJ2-5
CASSTTGTRSGPLHF,TGTGCCAGTAGTACGACCGGGACAAGGTCAGGTCCCCTCCACTTT,TRBV19,NA,NA,TRBJ1-6
CASSLAGMGETGGYTF,TGTGCCAGCAGCTTAGCGGGGATGGGGGAAACGGGAGGCTACACCTTC,TRBV7-2,NA,NA,TRBJ1-2
CASSLGYGYTF,TGCGCCAGCAGCTTGGGATATGGCTACACCTTC,TRBV5-1,NA,NA,TRBJ1-2
CASSVGRVGNSPLHF,TGTGCCAGCAGCGTAGGGCGGGTAGGGAATTCACCCCTCCACTTT,TRBV9,NA,NA,TRBJ1-6
CASSPGAVNQPQHF,TGTGCCAGCAGTCCAGGGGCAGTCAATCAGCCCCAGCATTTT,TRBV6-2/TRBV6-3,NA,NA,TRBJ1-5
CASSLARGFNEQFF,TGTGCCAGCAGCTTAGCCAGGGGGTTCAATGAGCAGTTCTTC,TRBV11-3,few,TRBD1,TRBJ2-1
CASMTGNTIYF,TGTGCCAGCATGACTGGAAACACCATATATTTT,TRBV27,NA,NA,TRBJ1-3
CASSLGQGNSYEQYF,TGTGCCAGCAGCTTGGGGCAGGGGAACTCCTACGAGCAGTACTTC,TRBV5-5,NA,NA,TRBJ2-7
CASSSIERSAEAFF,TGTGCCAGCAGTTCGATCGAGAGGTCGGCTGAAGCTTTCTTT,TRBV6-5,NA,NA,TRBJ1-1
CASSSWGSGANVLTF,TGTGCCAGCAGCTCCTGGGGCTCTGGGGCCAACGTCCTGACTTTC,TRBV7-9,NA,NA,TRBJ2-6
CAWSLMANYGYTF,TGTGCCTGGAGTTTAATGGCTAACTATGGCTACACCTTC,TRBV30,NA,NA,TRBJ1-2